The T cell receptor beta chain described here comes from a study of cytomegalovirus exposure and HLA in healthy donors. 60 Vbeta and 13 Jbeta primers were used in PCR. Sequencing used immunoSEQ multiplex PCR; TCRdb keeps in-frame clones, though not all of them. The table includes over 120,000 clones, 80% detected once. The germline gives CDR1 SGHRS, CDR2 YFSETQ. The V gene end was trimmed by 3 bases and the J gene end by 7 bases; junction bases not matched to a gene: 6. CDR3 length: 13 residues. Sequencing used PBMCs. This chain links TRBV5-1 with TRBJ1-1; TRBD1 aligns across 7 bases. The sequence was collected from a woman aged 25 to 39 in good health and CMV-seronegative. In DNA, the CDR3 is TGCGCCAGCAGCTACACAGGGGTAGGTGAAGCTTTCTTT. Residues: CASSYTGVGEAFF.